These 21 T cell receptor beta chains were all obtained from the same sample, sequenced in a study of blood T cell repertoires in COVID-19. Here immunoSEQ multiplex PCR was the method, and the copy in TCRdb shows in-frame clones only, minus some. The sample has about 190,000 clones; around 83% are singletons. The sample taken for sequencing was PBMCs or T cells enriched from blood (not recorded which). Every receptor here comes from a woman in her forties in a cohort exposed to, infected with or recovered from COVID-19 (not recorded which).

The chain is built from TRBV7-9 and TRBJ1-2; 8 bases line up with TRBD1. There are 15 residues in the CDR3. Germline V gene sequence: CDR1 SEHNR, CDR2 FQNEAQ (reference sequence). Trimming removed 5 bases from V and 6 bases from J; junction bases left unmatched: 11. The DNA of the CDR3 is TGTGCCAGCAGCACTGACAGGGGAGAGAGTAATGGCTACACCTTC. Translating it yields CASSTDRGESNGYTF.

The chain couples TRBV19 to TRBJ1-5, with D unclear. The CDR3 runs to 14 residues. The germline V gene encodes CDR1 LNHDA and CDR2 SQIVND (reference sequence). Between the trimmed V and J ends, which lost 1 base and 7 bases, there was a span of 11 bases. This chain's CDR3 is CASSIVEGRQPQHF. The DNA of the CDR3 is TGTGCCAGTAGTATAGTAGAGGGCCGACAGCCCCAGCATTTT.

The chain combines TRBV28 with TRBJ1-6; 7 nucleotides line up with TRBD1. The germline V gene has CDR1 MDHEN and CDR2 SYDVKM. The V and J ends lost 6 bases and 7 bases, in that order; junction bases with no gene match: 0. The CDR3 consists of 12 residues. Written as DNA, the CDR3 is TGTGCCAGCAGGGACAGGAATTCACCCCTCCACTTT. It yields the protein CASRDRNSPLHF.

On this clone itself: Other DNA variants within this sample encode the same CDR3. The V and J genes are TRBV12-3 or TRBV12-4 and TRBJ1-1; no reliable D call. Trimming removed 2 bases from V and 4 bases from J, with 5 bases in between. The CDR3 has 12 amino acids. CDR3 residues: CASSLSGTEAFF. In DNA form, the CDR3 reads TGTGCCAGCAGTTTATCGGGCACTGAAGCTTTCTTT.

The sample holds one count of this clone. The chain links TRBV9 to TRBJ2-5; 7 bases are a match to TRBD1. V dropped 2 bases and J dropped 3; count of bases not matched to a gene: 4. Germline V CDR1 and CDR2: SGDLS, YYNGEE. The CDR3 length is 14 residues. CDR3 in amino acids: CASSVQGVEETQYF. In DNA form, the CDR3 reads TGTGCCAGCAGCGTCCAGGGGGTTGAAGAGACCCAGTACTTC.

The chain employs TRBV5-6 and TRBJ2-3, with D unclear. CDR1 and CDR2 from the germline V gene are SGHDT and YYEEEE. Trimming removed 1 base from V and 5 bases from J, with 2 bases in between. This CDR3 contains 11 residues. In DNA form, the CDR3 reads TGTGCCAGCAGCTTGCTAGATACGCAGTATTTT. Encoded protein: CASSLLDTQYF.

This rearrangement joins TRBV7-2 to TRBJ2-1; 9 positions agree with TRBD2. The V gene end was trimmed by 1 base and the J gene end by 4 bases; junction bases not matched to a gene: 5. Looked up from germline, CDR1 is SGHTA and CDR2 is FQGNSA. The length of the CDR3 is 16 residues. The CDR3 DNA follows: TGTGCCAGCAGCTTAGTATCCAGCGGGGGGTACAATGAGCAGTTCTTC. This sequence encodes CASSLVSSGGYNEQFF. Full variable domain (remainder filled in from reference TRBV7-2 and TRBJ2-1): GAGVSQSPSNKVTEKGKDVELRCDPISGHTALYWYRQSLGQGLEFLIYFQGNSAPDKSGLPSDRFSAERTGGSVSTLTIQRTQQEDSAVYLCASSLVSSGGYNEQFFGPGTRLTVL.

The V call is TRBV9, the J call TRBJ2-7; D may be TRBD2 (6 bases). Between the trimmed V and J ends, which lost 4 bases and 0 bases, there was a span of 17 bases. The germline gives CDR1 SGDLS, CDR2 YYNGEE. This CDR3 has 16 residues. This chain's CDR3 is CASSLGISGLSYEQYF. The CDR3 nucleotides are TGTGCCAGCAGCCTAGGGATTAGCGGCCTCTCCTACGAGCAGTACTTC.

This clone was seen a single time. The chain recombines TRBV23-1 with TRBJ1-6, with 12 bases fitting TRBD1. TRBV23-1 is designated an ORF whose function remains uncertain. This CDR3 is built from 19 residues. V gave up 3 bases and J gave up 2 bases; unmatched junction bases: 8. The DNA for the CDR3 is TGCGCCAGCAGTCACGCCGGGGACAGGGGGCAAACCTATAATTCACCCCTCCACTTT. This sequence encodes CASSHAGDRGQTYNSPLHF.

This chain uses TRBV19 with TRBJ2-1; D unresolved. The CDR3 has 13 amino acids. Trimming took 6 bases from V and 9 from J, leaving 15 bases between them. Germline CDR1 reads LNHDA; CDR2 reads SQIVND (reference sequence). The CDR3 DNA is TGTGCCAGTAGCCCGGCCCTTGAGGTTGAGCAGTTCTTC. It specifies CASSPALEVEQFF.

This chain connects TRBV5-4 to TRBJ2-6, with TRBD1 matching over 10 bases. CDR1 and CDR2 from the germline V gene are SGHNT and YYREEE (reference sequence). There are 17 residues in the CDR3. V was clipped by 5 bases and J by 4 bases; unmatched bases: 9. In nucleotides, the CDR3 is TGTGCCAGCAGTCCCGGGACAGGGGTTACGGGGGCCAACGTCCTGACTTTC. As protein: CASSPGTGVTGANVLTF. Full variable domain (remainder filled in from reference TRBV5-4 and TRBJ2-6): ETGVTQSPTHLIKTRGQQVTLRCSSQSGHNTVSWYQQALGQGPQFIFQYYREEENGRGNFPPRFSGLQFPNYSSELNVNALELDDSALYLCASSPGTGVTGANVLTFGAGSRLTVL.

This clone was counted ten times or more. The chain carries TRBV11-2 and TRBJ2-5; D possibly corresponds to TRBD1 (5 bases). From germline, CDR1 is SGHAT and CDR2 FQNNGV. V was trimmed by 1 base and J by 5 bases, leaving 14 bases between them. The CDR3 spans 15 residues. The CDR3, as DNA: TGTGCCAGCAGCTTAGGCCAGGGTACTGCGGAGACCCAGTACTTC. The encoded protein is CASSLGQGTAETQYF.

The chain has TRBV6-1 and TRBJ2-4, with D perhaps TRBD1 (7 bases). Germline loops: CDR1 MNHNS, CDR2 SASEGT. Deletions cut 2 bases from V and 1 base from J, with 9 bases between. This CDR3 has 15 residues. The CDR3 protein is CASSEPGGAKNIQYF. In DNA form, the CDR3 reads TGTGCCAGCAGTGAACCAGGGGGGGCCAAAAACATTCAGTACTTC.

The V and J genes are TRBV11-2 and TRBJ1-2; D is perhaps TRBD1 (5 bases). Germline V CDR1 and CDR2: SGHAT, FQNNGV. V lost 3 bases to trimming and J lost 5 bases, with 13 bases between them. The CDR3 is 14 amino acids. The CDR3 loop is CASSLGGADYGYTF. Here the CDR3 DNA reads TGTGCCAGCAGCTTGGGCGGGGCAGATTATGGCTACACCTTC.

The chain couples TRBV19 to TRBJ1-2; D not resolved. The CDR3 spans 17 residues. Germline assignment: CDR1 LNHDA and CDR2 SQIVND (reference sequence). Trimming took 3 bases from V and 6 from J, leaving 23 bases between them. CDR3 sequence reads: CASSIGSGGRERDGYTF. Here the CDR3 DNA reads TGTGCCAGTAGTATCGGTTCGGGAGGGAGAGAGAGAGATGGCTACACCTTC.

The V call is TRBV7-8, the J call TRBJ1-1, with 8 nucleotides matching TRBD1. The V and J ends lost 5 bases and 3 bases, in that order; junction bases with no gene match: 8. This CDR3 contains 15 residues. Germline CDR1 is SGHVS and CDR2 is FQNEAQ. The CDR3 DNA reads as TGTGCCAGCAGCCCCGTCGACAGGGGACACACTGAAGCTTTCTTT. Translating it yields CASSPVDRGHTEAFF.

The V and J genes are TRBV7-9 and TRBJ2-7; 7 nucleotides match TRBD1. J gave up 1 base and V 6 bases, and 3 bases lay outside the gene matches. From germline, CDR1 is SEHNR and CDR2 FQNEAQ (reference sequence). The CDR3 consists of 13 residues. Here the CDR3 DNA reads TGTGCCAGCAGTCGACAGGGATCCTACGAGCAGTACTTC. The encoded protein is CASSRQGSYEQYF.

The V and J genes are TRBV10-3 and TRBJ1-1, with 7 bases fitting TRBD1. This CDR3 contains 14 residues. With 5 bases clipped from V and 3 bases from J, the junction kept 6 bases outside the gene matches. From germline, CDR1 is ENHRY and CDR2 SYGVKD. CDR3 bases: TGTGCCATCAGTTGGGACAGATACTACACTGAAGCTTTCTTT. Translating gives CAISWDRYYTEAFF.

The chain uses TRBV5-5 and TRBJ1-2; 7 bases are a match to TRBD1. The V segment lost 4 bases and the J segment 1 base; nucleotides outside the gene matches: 7. The CDR3 length is 15 residues. Germline CDR1 and CDR2: SGHKS and YYEKEE (reference sequence). CDR3 region: CASSPRQGINYGYTF. CDR3 nucleotides: TGTGCCAGCAGCCCAAGACAGGGCATTAACTATGGCTACACCTTC.

This chain links TRBV6-5 with TRBJ2-7; 9 positions agree with TRBD1. V trimming: 4 bases; J trimming: 0 bases; junction bases outside the gene matches: 4. CDR1 and CDR2 from the germline V gene are MNHEY and SVGAGI. The CDR3 runs to 15 residues. The CDR3 reads CASSSATGGSYEQYF. The CDR3 DNA is TGTGCCAGCAGTTCCGCGACAGGGGGCTCCTACGAGCAGTACTTC.

The chain uses TRBV19 and TRBJ1-4; TRBD1 might be the D (6 bases). The CDR3 has 13 residues. Germline values: CDR1 LNHDA, CDR2 SQIVND (reference sequence). The V and J ends lost 8 bases and 3 bases respectively, with 10 bases between them. The CDR3 sequence is CASLQGPNEKLFF. In DNA, the CDR3 is TGTGCCAGTTTGCAGGGGCCTAATGAAAAACTGTTTTTT.